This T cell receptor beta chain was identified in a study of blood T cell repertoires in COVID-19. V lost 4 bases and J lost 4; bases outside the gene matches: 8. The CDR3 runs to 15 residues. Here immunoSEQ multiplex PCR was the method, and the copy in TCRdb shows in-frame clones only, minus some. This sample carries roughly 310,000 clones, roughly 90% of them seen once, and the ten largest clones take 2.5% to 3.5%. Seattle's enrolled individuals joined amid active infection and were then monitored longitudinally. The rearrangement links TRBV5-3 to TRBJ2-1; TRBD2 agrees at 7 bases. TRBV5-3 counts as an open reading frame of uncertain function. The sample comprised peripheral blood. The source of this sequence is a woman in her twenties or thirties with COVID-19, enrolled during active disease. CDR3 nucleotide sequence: TGTGCCAGAAGCCAGGGACTAACGGTTTACAATGAGCAGTTCTTC. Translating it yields CARSQGLTVYNEQFF.